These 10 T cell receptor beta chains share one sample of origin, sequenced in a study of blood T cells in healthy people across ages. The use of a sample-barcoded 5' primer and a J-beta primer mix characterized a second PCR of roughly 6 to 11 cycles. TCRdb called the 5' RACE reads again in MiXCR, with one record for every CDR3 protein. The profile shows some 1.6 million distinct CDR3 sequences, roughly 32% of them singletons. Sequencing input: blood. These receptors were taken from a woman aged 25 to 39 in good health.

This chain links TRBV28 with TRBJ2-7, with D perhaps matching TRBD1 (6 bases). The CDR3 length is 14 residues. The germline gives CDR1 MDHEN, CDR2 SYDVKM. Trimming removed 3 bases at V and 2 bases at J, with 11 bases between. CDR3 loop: CASSFSRGTYEQYF. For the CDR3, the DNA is TGTGCCAGCAGTTTTTCGAGGGGGACCTACGAGCAGTACTTC.

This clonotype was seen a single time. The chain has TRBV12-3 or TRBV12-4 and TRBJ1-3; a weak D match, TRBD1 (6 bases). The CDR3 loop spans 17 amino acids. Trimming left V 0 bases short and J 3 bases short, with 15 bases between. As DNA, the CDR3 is TGTGCCAGCAGTTTAGCGAGGGCAGGGGTCGGTGGAAACACCATATATTTT. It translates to CASSLARAGVGGNTIYF.

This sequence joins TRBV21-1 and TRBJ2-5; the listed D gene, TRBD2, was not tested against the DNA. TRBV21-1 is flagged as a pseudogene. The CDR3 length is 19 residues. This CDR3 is CASSKDKGLAGGRQETQYF. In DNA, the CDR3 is TGTGCCAGCAGCAAAGATAAGGGACTAGCGGGAGGCCGGCAAGAGACCCAGTACTTC.

CDR3 in amino acids: CSARASSDPSREQYF. The CDR3 DNA reads as TGCAGTGCTAGAGCGTCCTCAGACCCCTCTAGGGAGCAGTACTTC. This sequence joins TRBV20-1 and TRBJ2-4; perhaps TRBD2 as D (5 bases). Trimming took 1 base from V and 13 from J, leaving 23 bases between them. The CDR3 contains 15 residues. Germline V gene sequence: CDR1 DFQATT, CDR2 SNEGSKA (reference sequence).

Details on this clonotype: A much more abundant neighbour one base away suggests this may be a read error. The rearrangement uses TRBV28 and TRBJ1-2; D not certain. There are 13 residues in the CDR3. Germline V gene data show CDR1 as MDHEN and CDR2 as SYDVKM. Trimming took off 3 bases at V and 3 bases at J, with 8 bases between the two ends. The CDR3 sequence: CASSLWQDYGYTF. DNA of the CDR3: TGTGCCAGCAGTTTGTGGCAGGACTATGGCTACACCTTC.

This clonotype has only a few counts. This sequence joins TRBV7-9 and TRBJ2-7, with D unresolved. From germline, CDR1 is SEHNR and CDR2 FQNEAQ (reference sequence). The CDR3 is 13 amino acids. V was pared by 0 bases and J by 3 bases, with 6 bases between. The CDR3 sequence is CASSLANDYEQYF. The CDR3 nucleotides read TGTGCCAGCAGCTTAGCTAACGACTACGAGCAGTACTTC. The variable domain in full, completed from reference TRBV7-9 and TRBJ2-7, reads DTGVSQNPRHKITKRGQNVTFRCDPISEHNRLYWYRQTLGQGPEFLTYFQNEAQLEKSRLLSDRFSAERPKGSFSTLEIQRTEQGDSAMYLCASSLANDYEQYFGPGTRLTVT.

The CDR3 coding sequence is TGCGCCAGCAGCCCGACAGGACTAAATGAGCAGTACTTC. Translated: CASSPTGLNEQYF. This chain uses TRBV4-1 with TRBJ2-7; D possibly matches TRBD1 or TRBD2 (6 bases each). The V and J ends lost 4 bases and 7 bases respectively, with 14 bases between them. The CDR3 loop spans 13 amino acids. The V gene's germline CDR1 is MGHRA and CDR2 YSYEKL.

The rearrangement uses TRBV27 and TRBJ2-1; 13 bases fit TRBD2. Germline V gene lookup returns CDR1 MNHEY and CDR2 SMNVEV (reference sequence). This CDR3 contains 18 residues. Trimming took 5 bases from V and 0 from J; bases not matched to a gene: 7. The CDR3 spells CASSPIGTSGISYNEQFF. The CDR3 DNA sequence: TGTGCCAGCAGTCCTATTGGGACTAGCGGGATCTCCTACAATGAGCAGTTCTTC.

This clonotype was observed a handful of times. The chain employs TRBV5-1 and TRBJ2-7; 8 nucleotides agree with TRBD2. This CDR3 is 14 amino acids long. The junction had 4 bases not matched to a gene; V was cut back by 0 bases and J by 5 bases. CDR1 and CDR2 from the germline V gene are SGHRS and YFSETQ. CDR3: CASSLGSGANEQYF. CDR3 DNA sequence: TGCGCCAGCAGCTTGGGTAGCGGGGCTAACGAGCAGTACTTC.

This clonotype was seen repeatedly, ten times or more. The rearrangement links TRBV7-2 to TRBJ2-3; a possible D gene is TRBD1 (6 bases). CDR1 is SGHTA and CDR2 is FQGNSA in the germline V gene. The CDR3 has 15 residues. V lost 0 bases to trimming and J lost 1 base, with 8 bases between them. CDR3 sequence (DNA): TGTGCCAGCAGCTTAGCGGGGGCAGGCACAGATACGCAGTATTTT. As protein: CASSLAGAGTDTQYF.